This T cell receptor (beta chain) was found in a study of Graves' ophthalmopathy and Graves' hyperthyroidism. In the study overall: The blood sample was drawn at first diagnosis and before any treatment.

The table lists this clonotype with a few counts. Germline and junction disagree at one end, which may indicate a read error. Germline CDR1 is SGHRS and CDR2 is YFSETQ. The CDR3 is 12 residues long. Enrolled hyperthyroidism patients had a new diagnosis, a duration under 2 months, and an age of 18 to 65. Patients were diagnosed from clinical symptoms, serum thyroxine, TRAb, thyroid ultrasound and orbital computed tomography. Amplifying from RNA transcripts, the study obtained TCR beta CDR3 regions. HTBI primers primed a first-round RT-PCR, and a second-round multiplex PCR followed. TCRdb called the multiplex PCR reads again in MiXCR, with one record for every CDR3 protein. The sample lists just over 600,000 distinct CDR3 sequences, approximately 22% occurring once.

This TCR was recovered from a woman between 18 and 30 years old with stable Graves' hyperthyroidism. Some clones in this sample may be carry-over from other donors' samples. The chain uses TRBV5-1 and TRBJ2-7, with D possibly being TRBD2 (6 bases). Sequenced sample: peripheral blood. The CDR3 loop reads CASSWDSYEQCF. The CDR3 region has the DNA TGCGCCAGCAGCTGGGACTCCTACGAGCAGTGCTTC. Drawing the rest from reference TRBV5-1 and TRBJ2-7, the complete variable domain is KAGVTQTPRYLIKTRGQQVTLSCSPISGHRSVSWYQQTPGQGLQFLFEYFSETQRNKGNFPGRFSGRQFSNSRSEMNVSTLELGDSALYLCASSWDSYEQCFGPGTRLTVT.